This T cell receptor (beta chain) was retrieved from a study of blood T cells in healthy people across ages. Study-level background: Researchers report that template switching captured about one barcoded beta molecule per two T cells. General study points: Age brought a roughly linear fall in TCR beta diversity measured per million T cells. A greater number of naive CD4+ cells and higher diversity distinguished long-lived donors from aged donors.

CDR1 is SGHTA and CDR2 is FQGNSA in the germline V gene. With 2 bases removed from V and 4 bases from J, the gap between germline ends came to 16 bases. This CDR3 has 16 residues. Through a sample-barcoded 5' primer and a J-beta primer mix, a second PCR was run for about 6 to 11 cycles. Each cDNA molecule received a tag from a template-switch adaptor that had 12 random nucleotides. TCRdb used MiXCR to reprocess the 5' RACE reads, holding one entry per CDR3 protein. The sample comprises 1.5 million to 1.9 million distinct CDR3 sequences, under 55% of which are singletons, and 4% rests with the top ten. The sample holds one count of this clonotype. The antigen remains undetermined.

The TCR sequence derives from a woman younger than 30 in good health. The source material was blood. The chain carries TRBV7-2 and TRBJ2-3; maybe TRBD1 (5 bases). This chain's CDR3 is CASSLSHGRRADTQYF. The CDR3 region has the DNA TGTGCCAGCAGCTTAAGTCACGGACGCAGGGCAGATACGCAGTATTTT.